A single sample gave rise to the 5 T cell receptor beta chains below, sequenced in a study of cytomegalovirus exposure and HLA in healthy donors. PCR employed 60 Vbeta and 13 Jbeta primers. The table came from immunoSEQ multiplex PCR; TCRdb's copy has only in-frame clones and leaves some out. The sample lists 250,000 to 350,000 clones; 70% to 90% were seen once. Source material: PBMCs. These receptor sequences come from a man aged 40-55 years in good health and CMV-seropositive.

On this clone: The germline gene is not matched at one end of the junction; a read error may be the cause. This chain joins TRBV5-4 and TRBJ2-1; TRBD1 might be the D (7 bases). Germline loops: CDR1 SGHNT, CDR2 YYREEE (reference sequence). This CDR3 comprises 16 residues. The CDR3: CASSLQGELAYNEQFF. DNA for the CDR3: TGTGCCAGTAGCTTGCAGGGGGAACTAGCTTACAATGAGCAGTTCTTC.

V is TRBV2 and J is TRBJ2-3; a weak D match, TRBD2 (6 bases). This CDR3 has 15 amino acids. Looked up from germline, CDR1 is SNHLY and CDR2 is FYNNEI. V gave up 4 bases and J gave up 0 bases, with 11 bases separating them. CDR3 nucleotides: TGTGCCAGCAGTGTGCACGGGACTAGCACAGATACGCAGTATTTT. Translated: CASSVHGTSTDTQYF.

The chain carries TRBV7-6 and TRBJ1-3; D is perhaps TRBD1 (5 bases). CDR3 length: 15 amino acids. The V and J ends lost 2 bases and 2 bases respectively, with 10 bases between them. The germline CDR1 and CDR2 sequences are SGHVS and FNYEAQ. CDR3 loop: CASSLPAGPGNTIYF. In nucleotides, the CDR3 is TGTGCCAGCAGCTTACCCGCAGGGCCTGGAAACACCATATATTTT.

Written as DNA, the CDR3 is TGTGCCTGGAGTGACAACAGGCTGACAGATACGCAGTATTTT. It specifies CAWSDNRLTDTQYF. This chain uses TRBV30 with TRBJ2-3; weak D call: TRBD1 (5 bases). The CDR3 is 14 amino acids. Trimming left V 1 base short and J 3 bases short, with 11 bases between. Germline assignment: CDR1 GTSNPN and CDR2 SVGIG (reference sequence).

The chain combines TRBV19 with TRBJ2-7; D not certain. The CDR3 is 13 amino acids. Germline V lookup: CDR1 LNHDA, CDR2 SQIVND (reference sequence). V was shortened by 5 bases and J by 3 bases, with 11 bases between the two germline ends. Here the CDR3 reads CASSFTPGYEQYF. The CDR3 DNA reads as TGTGCCAGTAGTTTTACCCCAGGCTACGAGCAGTACTTC.